These 27 T cell receptor beta chains originate from one sample sequenced in a study of T cells in Graves' hyperthyroidism and ophthalmopathy (dated by TCRdb to the late 2010s). Library creation used multiplex PCR. Sequencing was performed on an Illumina HiSeq 2000. The TCR beta CDR3 regions were amplified from the RNA transcripts. A first-round RT-PCR of the TCR CDR3 used the HTBI primer set with the Qiagen OneStep RT-PCR kit. TCRdb redid the processing of the public reads, applying fastp at Q25 and MiXCR, and retained in-frame beta chains. Each CDR3 protein gets just one entry, which takes the most common genes and DNA from the rows behind it. The sample has about 680,000 distinct CDR3 sequences on record, 35% of them singletons. The ten most abundant clones make up less than 35% of the sample. The sequenced sample consisted of blood. These receptors originate from a woman aged 40 to 50 with Graves' hyperthyroidism.

J is TRBJ1-2 and V is TRBV5-1; D uncertain. Germline loops: CDR1 SGHRS, CDR2 YFSETQ. Trimming removed 5 bases from V and 4 bases from J, with 12 bases in between. The CDR3 spans 13 residues. As DNA, the CDR3 is TGCGCCAGCAGTCCGGACGGCTCCTATGGCTACACCTTC. This translates into CASSPDGSYGYTF.

The chain joins TRBV2 to TRBJ1-2, with D possibly TRBD1 on 6 matching bases. V shed 8 bases and J shed 5 bases, with 15 bases lying between them. Germline V gene lookup returns CDR1 SNHLY and CDR2 FYNNEI. This CDR3 is 13 amino acids long. The CDR3 region is CASEAGEMYGYTF. The CDR3, as DNA: TGTGCCAGCGAGGCAGGGGAGATGTATGGCTACACCTTC.

J is TRBJ1-1 and V is TRBV6-5; TRBD1 agrees at 10 bases. V lost 2 bases and J lost 3; bases outside the gene matches: 9. In germline, CDR1 is MNHEY, CDR2 SVGAGI. CDR3 length equals 17 residues. The CDR3 protein is CASSYRIMGQGYTEAFF. In DNA, the CDR3 is TGTGCCAGCAGTTACCGGATAATGGGACAGGGGTACACTGAAGCTTTCTTT.

The genes are TRBV11-2 and TRBJ2-7; 9 bases are shared with TRBD1. CDR3 length equals 14 residues. From germline, CDR1 is SGHAT and CDR2 FQNNGV. V was pared by 8 bases and J by 1 base, with 6 bases of the junction left unmatched. CDR3 in DNA: TGTGCCAGCGGTCGACAGGGGGAATCCTACGAGCAGTACTTC. This codes for CASGRQGESYEQYF.

This chain's CDR3 is CASRPDRGPEKLFF. The DNA of the CDR3 is TGTGCCAGCAGACCCGACAGGGGTCCTGAAAAACTGTTTTTT. The V and J genes are TRBV7-9 and TRBJ1-4; 8 nucleotides align to TRBD1. Germline lookup yields CDR1 SEHNR and CDR2 FQNEAQ (reference sequence). V trimming: 6 bases; J trimming: 7 bases; junction bases outside the gene matches: 7. This CDR3 spans 14 amino acids. The entire variable domain, with the rest obtained from reference TRBV7-9 and TRBJ1-4, is as follows: DTGVSQNPRHKITKRGQNVTFRCDPISEHNRLYWYRQTLGQGPEFLTYFQNEAQLEKSRLLSDRFSAERPKGSFSTLEIQRTEQGDSAMYLCASRPDRGPEKLFFGSGTQLSVL.

The chain has TRBV18 and TRBJ1-4; TRBD1 aligns across 9 bases. The CDR3 loop spans 14 amino acids. V was pared by 0 bases and J by 13 bases, with 6 bases of the junction left unmatched. In germline, CDR1 is KGHSH, CDR2 LQKENI. This CDR3 is CASSPPTGGTSLFF. CDR3 in DNA: TGTGCCAGCTCACCACCGACAGGGGGTACCTCACTGTTTTTT.

This clonotype has at least ten counts. The chain recombines TRBV20-1 with TRBJ1-5, with 11 bases matching TRBD1. CDR3 length: 16 amino acids. V lost 3 bases, J lost 0 bases, and 4 bases stayed unmatched. Per germline, CDR1 DFQATT and CDR2 SNEGSKA (reference sequence). The CDR3 loop reads CSASGQGAISNQPQHF. CDR3 nucleotide sequence: TGCAGTGCTAGCGGACAGGGGGCTATTAGCAATCAGCCCCAGCATTTT.

A note on this clonotype: One end of the junction does not line up with germline, which may come from a read error. The chain couples TRBV7-2 to TRBJ2-7; 7 positions agree with TRBD1. Germline-derived CDR1 and CDR2 are SGHTA and FQGNSA. CDR3 length: 15 residues. The CDR3 coding sequence is TGTGCCAGCAGCTTAGGGGGTCTACTGGGGGACAGTTCAGCCTTC. The encoded protein is CASSLGGLLGDSSAF.

The rearrangement joins TRBV6-5 to TRBJ2-7, with D unresolved. The CDR3 covers 13 residues. Trimming shortened V by 6 bases and J by 3 bases, and 12 bases separated the two germline ends. Germline CDR1 reads MNHEY; CDR2 reads SVGAGI. This chain's CDR3 is CASSPSEDYEQYF. The DNA of the CDR3 is TGTGCCAGCAGCCCCTCCGAGGACTACGAGCAGTACTTC.

This clonotype was observed a single time. This rearrangement joins TRBV6-2 or TRBV6-3 to TRBJ1-3, with D unresolved. CDR3 length: 13 amino acids. Per germline, CDR1 MNHEY and CDR2 SVGEGT. Trimming removed 2 bases at V and 7 bases at J, with 9 bases between. CDR3 bases: TGTGCCAGCAGTTACGGGCAGGCGAACACCATATATTTT. It specifies CASSYGQANTIYF.

The sample holds many counts of this clonotype. The chain recombines TRBV10-3 with TRBJ2-7; 7 bases fit TRBD2. The CDR3 covers 13 residues. Unmatched junction bases numbered 3, after V lost 7 bases and J lost 0 bases. Germline CDR1 is ENHRY and CDR2 is SYGVKD. The CDR3 loop is CAITSGYSYEQYF. CDR3 sequence (DNA): TGTGCCATCACTAGCGGCTACTCCTACGAGCAGTACTTC.

This clonotype has only a few counts. This chain joins TRBV4-3 and TRBJ1-1, with no clear D. The V and J ends lost 0 bases and 3 bases respectively, with 11 bases between them. Germline V gives CDR1 LGHNA, CDR2 YSLEER. This CDR3 spans 15 amino acids. The CDR3 spells CASSQDITAYTEAFF. The CDR3, as DNA: TGCGCCAGCAGCCAAGATATAACAGCTTACACTGAAGCTTTCTTT.

The chain carries TRBV19 and TRBJ2-2, with no clear D. Germline lookup yields CDR1 LNHDA and CDR2 SQIVND (reference sequence). Trimming took 2 bases from V and 1 from J, leaving 17 bases between them. This CDR3 has 18 amino acids. The CDR3 region is CASSIPRWKGGNTGELFF. In nucleotides, the CDR3 is TGTGCCAGTAGTATACCCAGATGGAAGGGCGGGAACACCGGGGAGCTGTTTTTT.

On this clonotype itself: Sequence at one end of the junction differs from germline and may be a read error. The chain combines TRBV7-6 with TRBJ2-5; 7 nucleotides match TRBD2. The CDR3 sequence is 18 residues long. The germline V gene has CDR1 SGHVS and CDR2 FNYEAQ. CDR3 bases: TGCGCCAGCAGCCAAGATCGAGCAGCGGGGCCCTCCAGAGAGACCCAGTACTTC. Amino acid sequence: CASSQDRAAGPSRETQYF.

In this sample, this clonotype turned up a few times. The genes are TRBV7-9 and TRBJ1-5; D is uncertain. The CDR3 covers 18 residues. Germline V gene data show CDR1 as SEHNR and CDR2 as FQNEAQ (reference sequence). V lost 2 bases and J 0 bases, leaving 17 bases between the germline ends. DNA of the CDR3: TGTGCCAGCAGCTTAAGAGGCTTTAACGATTATAGCAATCAGCCCCAGCATTTT. Translation gives CASSLRGFNDYSNQPQHF.

This clonotype appeared many times. The J gene is TRBJ1-1, the V gene TRBV7-9; D gene uncertain. The germline V gene encodes CDR1 SEHNR and CDR2 FQNEAQ (reference sequence). Trimming removed 1 base from V and 6 bases from J, with 15 bases in between. The CDR3 totals 15 residues. The CDR3 sequence: CASSLGPGAGAEAFF. In nucleotides, the CDR3 is TGTGCCAGCAGCTTAGGTCCGGGCGCGGGCGCTGAAGCTTTCTTT.

The J gene is TRBJ2-5, the V gene TRBV7-6, with 9 bases aligning to TRBD1. CDR1 and CDR2 from the germline V gene are SGHVS and FNYEAQ. The CDR3 has 16 amino acids. V was clipped by 2 bases and J by 7 bases; unmatched bases: 11. The CDR3 sequence is CASSLSGQGTIGTQYF. CDR3 DNA: TGTGCCAGCAGCTTAAGCGGACAGGGGACCATTGGGACCCAGTACTTC.

The J gene is TRBJ1-2, the V gene TRBV6-1, with unresolved D. Germline assignment: CDR1 MNHNS and CDR2 SASEGT. CDR3 length equals 16 residues. V dropped 6 bases and J dropped 0 bases, with 17 bases sitting between them. This CDR3 reads CASSFDGLSSNYGYTF. Written as DNA, the CDR3 is TGTGCCAGCAGCTTCGACGGACTATCCTCTAACTATGGCTACACCTTC.

Turning to this clonotype: Just one base apart from a much larger clone, this may be a read error. The rearrangement uses TRBV7-2 and TRBJ1-2; TRBD1 agrees at 8 bases. The length of the CDR3 is 14 residues. CDR1 is SGHTA and CDR2 is FQGNSA in the germline V gene. The CDR3 sequence is CASSPGQAFYGHTF. In DNA form, the CDR3 reads TGTGCCAGCAGCCCGGGACAGGCCTTCTATGGCCACACCTTC. Based on the CDR3 plus reference TRBV7-2 and TRBJ1-2, the full variable domain is GAGVSQSPSNKVTEKGKDVELRCDPISGHTALYWYRQSLGQGLEFLIYFQGNSAPDKSGLPSDRFSAERTGGSVSTLTIQRTQQEDSAVYLCASSPGQAFYGHTFGSGTRLTVV.

This clonotype was recorded many times. The genes are TRBV5-1 and TRBJ1-2, with 7 bases matching TRBD1. J lost 4 bases, V lost 4 bases, and 10 bases had no gene match. This CDR3 contains 15 residues. The germline CDR1 and CDR2 sequences are SGHRS and YFSETQ. This CDR3 is CASSVDGQVGYGYTF. The CDR3 coding sequence is TGCGCCAGCAGCGTAGATGGACAGGTTGGCTATGGCTACACCTTC.

This clonotype was recorded only once. A much bigger clone sits one base away, suggesting this may be a read error. The chain uses TRBV19 and TRBJ2-7, with D possibly matching TRBD1 (5 bases). CDR3 size: 17 residues. Germline V gene data show CDR1 as LNHDA and CDR2 as SQIVND (reference sequence). V shed 8 bases and J shed 4 bases, with 27 bases lying between them. CDR3 sequence reads: CASGRQPPVRKGYEQYF. In DNA, the CDR3 is TGTGCCAGTGGTCGACAGCCCCCTGTGAGGAAAGGGTACGAGCAGTACTTC.

This clonotype was observed at least ten times. The V and J genes are TRBV25-1 and TRBJ1-5, with a possible D match to TRBD1 (6 bases). Germline V gene data show CDR1 as MGHDK and CDR2 as SYGVNS. Trimming took 7 bases from V and 2 from J, leaving 24 bases between them. The CDR3 runs 18 residues. Here the CDR3 DNA reads TGTGCCAGCATGAAAAGGAGGGGCAGGGGTGGTTGCAATCAGCCCCAGCATTTT. This encodes CASMKRRGRGGCNQPQHF.

About this clonotype: A much larger clone sits a single nucleotide away, making a read error possible. The rearrangement uses TRBV10-3 and TRBJ1-1; D unresolved. The CDR3 consists of 13 residues. CDR1 is ENHRY, CDR2 SYGVKD, per germline. In nucleotides, the CDR3 is TGTGCCAACAGTGTCGAAAGGGACACTGAAGCTTTCTTT. As protein: CANSVERDTEAFF.

The chain employs TRBV6-5 and TRBJ1-2; D gene ambiguous. The CDR3 contains 13 residues. V was pared by 3 bases and J by 4 bases, with 9 bases between. The germline gives CDR1 MNHEY, CDR2 SVGAGI. CDR3 coding DNA: TGTGCCAGCAGTTATGAACCAATCTATGGCTACACCTTC. Its protein product is CASSYEPIYGYTF.

The gene calls are TRBV12-3 or TRBV12-4 and TRBJ1-1; perhaps TRBD1 as D (5 bases). CDR3 length: 14 amino acids. V lost 5 bases and J 6 bases, leaving 16 bases between the germline ends. CDR3 nucleotides: TGTGCCAGCAGTCGCCGGGACGATGAAGCTGAAGCTTTCTTT. Translation: CASSRRDDEAEAFF.

As for this clonotype: Since a much larger clone is just one base distant, this may be a read error. The chain joins TRBV5-5 to TRBJ1-1, with TRBD1 as a possible D gene (5 bases). V was trimmed by 7 bases and J by 3 bases, leaving 16 bases between them. From germline, CDR1 is SGHKS and CDR2 YYEKEE (reference sequence). The CDR3 has 14 amino acids. The CDR3, as DNA: TGTGCCAGCGGCAGGCTTGGGGGGGACACTGAAGCTTTCTTT. Its protein is CASGRLGGDTEAFF.

V and J are TRBV29-1 and TRBJ1-1; 9 bases map to TRBD1. V was pared by 8 bases and J by 5 bases, with 9 bases of the junction left unmatched. Germline V gene sequence: CDR1 SQVTM, CDR2 ANQGSEA. The CDR3 is made up of 13 amino acids. CDR3 residues: CSLQDRGGTEAFF. In DNA, the CDR3 is TGCAGCCTTCAAGACAGGGGGGGGACTGAAGCTTTCTTT.